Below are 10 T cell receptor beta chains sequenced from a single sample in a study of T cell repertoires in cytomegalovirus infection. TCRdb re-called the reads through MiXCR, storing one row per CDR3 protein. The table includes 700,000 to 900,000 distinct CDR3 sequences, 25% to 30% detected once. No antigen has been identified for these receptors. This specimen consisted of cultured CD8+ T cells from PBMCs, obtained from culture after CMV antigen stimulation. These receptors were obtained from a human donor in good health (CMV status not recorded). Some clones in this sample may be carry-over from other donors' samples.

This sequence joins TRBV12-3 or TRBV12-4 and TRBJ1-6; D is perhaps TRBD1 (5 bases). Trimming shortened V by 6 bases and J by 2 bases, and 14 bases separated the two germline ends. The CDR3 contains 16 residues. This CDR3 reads CASRNRGDPYNSPLHF. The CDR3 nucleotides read TGTGCCAGCAGAAATCGAGGGGATCCCTATAATTCACCCCTCCACTTT.

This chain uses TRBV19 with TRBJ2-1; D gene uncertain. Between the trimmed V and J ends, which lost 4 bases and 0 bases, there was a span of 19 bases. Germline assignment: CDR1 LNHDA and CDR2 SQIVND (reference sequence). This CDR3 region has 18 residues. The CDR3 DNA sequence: TGTGCCAGTAGTACCTTGATTGCGAGTGATAGCTCCTACAATGAGCAGTTCTTC. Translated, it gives CASSTLIASDSSYNEQFF.

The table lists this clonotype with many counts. In nucleotides, the CDR3 is TGTGCCAGCAGCTTAAATTCGGGCTGGAACACTGAAGCTTTCTTT. Translating it yields CASSLNSGWNTEAFF. This chain joins TRBV7-2 and TRBJ1-1; D call uncertain. Trimming shortened V by 2 bases and J by 1 base, and 11 bases separated the two germline ends. This CDR3 comprises 15 residues. Germline V gene lookup returns CDR1 SGHTA and CDR2 FQGNSA.

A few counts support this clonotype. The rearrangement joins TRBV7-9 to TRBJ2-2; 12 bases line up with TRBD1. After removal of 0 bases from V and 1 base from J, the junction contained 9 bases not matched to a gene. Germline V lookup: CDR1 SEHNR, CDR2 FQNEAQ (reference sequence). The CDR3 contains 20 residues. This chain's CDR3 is CASSLAQGGTGGKNTGELFF. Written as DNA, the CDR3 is TGTGCCAGCAGCTTAGCGCAAGGTGGGACAGGGGGCAAGAACACCGGGGAGCTGTTTTTT.

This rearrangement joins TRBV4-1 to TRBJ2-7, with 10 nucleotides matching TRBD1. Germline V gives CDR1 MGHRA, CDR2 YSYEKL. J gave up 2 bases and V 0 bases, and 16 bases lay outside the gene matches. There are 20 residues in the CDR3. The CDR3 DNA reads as TGCGCCAGCAGCCAAGAGCCCGGCGGCGTACCGGGACAGGGGCCCTACGAGCAGTACGTC. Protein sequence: CASSQEPGGVPGQGPYEQYV.

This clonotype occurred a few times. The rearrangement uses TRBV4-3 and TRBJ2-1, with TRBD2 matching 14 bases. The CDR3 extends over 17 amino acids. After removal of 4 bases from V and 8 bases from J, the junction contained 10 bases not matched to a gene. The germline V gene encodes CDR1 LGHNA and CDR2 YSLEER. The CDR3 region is CASSPQKGLAGGYEQFF. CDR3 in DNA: TGCGCCAGCAGCCCCCAAAAAGGACTAGCGGGGGGCTATGAGCAGTTCTTC.

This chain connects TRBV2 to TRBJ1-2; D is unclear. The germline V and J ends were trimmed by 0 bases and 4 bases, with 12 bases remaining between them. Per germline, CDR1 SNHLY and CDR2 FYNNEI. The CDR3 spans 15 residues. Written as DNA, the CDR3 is TGTGCCAGCAGTGAAGCTATCGGGGTCTCCTATGGCTACACCTTC. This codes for CASSEAIGVSYGYTF.

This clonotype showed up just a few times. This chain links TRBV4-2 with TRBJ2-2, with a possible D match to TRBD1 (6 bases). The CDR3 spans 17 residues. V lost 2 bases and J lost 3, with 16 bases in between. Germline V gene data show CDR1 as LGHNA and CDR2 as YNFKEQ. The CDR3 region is CASSQLGPRGYTGELFF. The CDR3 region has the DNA TGTGCCAGCAGCCAACTTGGGCCGAGGGGGTACACCGGGGAGCTGTTTTTT.

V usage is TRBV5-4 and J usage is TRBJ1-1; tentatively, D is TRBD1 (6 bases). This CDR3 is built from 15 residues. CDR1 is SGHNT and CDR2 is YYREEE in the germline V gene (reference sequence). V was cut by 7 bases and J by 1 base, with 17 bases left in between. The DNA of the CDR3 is TGTGCCAGCCGCGATTGGCAGGGGCGGAACACTGAAGCTTTCTTT. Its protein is CASRDWQGRNTEAFF.

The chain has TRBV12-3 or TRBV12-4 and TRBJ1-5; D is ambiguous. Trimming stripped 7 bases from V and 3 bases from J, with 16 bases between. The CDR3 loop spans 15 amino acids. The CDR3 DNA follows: TGTGCCAGCACCCTGACGGTAAACTACAATCAGCCCCAGCATTTT. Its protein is CASTLTVNYNQPQHF.